This T cell receptor (beta chain) comes out of a study of blood T cells in healthy people across ages. Samples had at least 6 million PBMCs isolated from them. Total RNA amounts of at least 6 micrograms were extracted per sample. This clonotype was picked up a small number of times. As yet, its antigen is unknown. With a J-beta primer mix and a sample-barcoded 5' primer, a second PCR ran roughly 7 to 11 cycles. Using its own MiXCR run on the 5' RACE reads, TCRdb lists one record per CDR3 protein. The table includes around 1,500,000 distinct CDR3 sequences, roughly 30% detected once. Study-level points and caveats: In older individuals, TCR beta diversity per million T cells was lower, falling roughly linearly with age.

Sequenced input: blood. The receptor was isolated from a woman aged 25 to 45 in good health.

This CDR3 is CASSEWGSEAFF. CDR3 DNA sequence: TGTGCCAGCAGTGAGTGGGGGTCTGAAGCTTTCTTT. V and J are TRBV6-2 or TRBV6-3 and TRBJ1-1; a weak D match, TRBD1 (5 bases). V was pared by 5 bases and J by 6 bases, with 10 bases between. Germline CDR1 and CDR2: MNHEY and SVGEGT. There are 12 residues in the CDR3.